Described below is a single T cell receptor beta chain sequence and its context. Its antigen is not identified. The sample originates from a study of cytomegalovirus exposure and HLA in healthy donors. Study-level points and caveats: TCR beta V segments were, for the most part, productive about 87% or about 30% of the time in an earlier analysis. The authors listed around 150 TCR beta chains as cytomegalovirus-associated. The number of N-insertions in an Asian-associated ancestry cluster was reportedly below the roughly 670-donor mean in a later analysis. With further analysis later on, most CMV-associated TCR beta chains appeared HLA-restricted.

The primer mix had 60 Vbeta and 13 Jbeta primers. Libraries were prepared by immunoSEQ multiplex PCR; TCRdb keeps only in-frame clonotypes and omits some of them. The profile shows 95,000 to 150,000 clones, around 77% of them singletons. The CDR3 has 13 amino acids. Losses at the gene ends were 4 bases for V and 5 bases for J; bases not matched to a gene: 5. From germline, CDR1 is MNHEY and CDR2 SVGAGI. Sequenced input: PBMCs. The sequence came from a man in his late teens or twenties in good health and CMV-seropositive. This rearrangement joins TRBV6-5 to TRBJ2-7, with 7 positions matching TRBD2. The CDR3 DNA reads TGTGCCAGCAGTTGGCGGGGGAGACACGAGCAGTACTTC. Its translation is CASSWRGRHEQYF.